Included here is one TCR beta chain sequence, with context. Repertoires were generated with immunoSEQ multiplex PCR, while TCRdb's copy carries only in-frame clones and drops some. The sample shows 85,000 to 130,000 clones, just over 90% of them seen only once. Trimming cost V 1 base and J 1 base; bases outside gene matches: 6. Per germline, CDR1 GTSNPN and CDR2 SVGIG (reference sequence). The CDR3 contains 15 residues. The data are from a study of T cell changes during pregnancy in multiple sclerosis. This sequence was found in a female donor with multiple sclerosis, enrolled in a pregnancy study. The chain carries TRBV30 and TRBJ1-2; 7 positions agree with TRBD1. The specimen was peripheral blood, collected in the second trimester of pregnancy. The CDR3 sequence: CAWSEGSGGNYGYTF. The CDR3 DNA follows: TGTGCCTGGAGTGAGGGGTCAGGGGGTAACTATGGCTACACCTTC.